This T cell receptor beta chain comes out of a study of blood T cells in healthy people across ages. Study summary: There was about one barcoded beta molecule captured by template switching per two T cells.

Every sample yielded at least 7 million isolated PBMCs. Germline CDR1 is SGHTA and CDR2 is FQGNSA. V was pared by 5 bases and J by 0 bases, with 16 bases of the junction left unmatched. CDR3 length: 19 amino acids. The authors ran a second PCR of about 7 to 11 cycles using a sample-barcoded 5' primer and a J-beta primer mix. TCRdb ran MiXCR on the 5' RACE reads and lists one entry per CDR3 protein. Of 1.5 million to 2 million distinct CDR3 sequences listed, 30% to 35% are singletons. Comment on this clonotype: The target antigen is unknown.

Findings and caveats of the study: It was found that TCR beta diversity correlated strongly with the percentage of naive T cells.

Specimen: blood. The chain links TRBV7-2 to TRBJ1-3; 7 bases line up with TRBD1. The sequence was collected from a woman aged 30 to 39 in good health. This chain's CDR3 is CASSQRPGQVHFSGNTIYF. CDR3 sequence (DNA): TGTGCCAGCAGCCAAAGGCCCGGACAGGTCCACTTCTCTGGAAACACCATATATTTT.